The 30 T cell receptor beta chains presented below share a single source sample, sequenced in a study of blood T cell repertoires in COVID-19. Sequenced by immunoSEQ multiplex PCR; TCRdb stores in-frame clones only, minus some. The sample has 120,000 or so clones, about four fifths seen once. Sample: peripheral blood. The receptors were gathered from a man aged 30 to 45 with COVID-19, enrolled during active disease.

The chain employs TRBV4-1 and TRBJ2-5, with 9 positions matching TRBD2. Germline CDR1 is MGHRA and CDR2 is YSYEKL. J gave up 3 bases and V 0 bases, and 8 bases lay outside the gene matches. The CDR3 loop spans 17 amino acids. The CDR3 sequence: CASSQEPGTSMEETQYF. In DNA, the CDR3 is TGCGCCAGCAGCCAAGAACCCGGGACTAGCATGGAAGAGACCCAGTACTTC.

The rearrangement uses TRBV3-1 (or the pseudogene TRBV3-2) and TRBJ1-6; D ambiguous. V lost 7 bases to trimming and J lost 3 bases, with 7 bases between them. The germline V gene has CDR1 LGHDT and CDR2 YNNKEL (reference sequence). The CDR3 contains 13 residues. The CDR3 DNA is TGTGCCAGCAACAGCGGCTATAATTCACCCCTCCACTTT. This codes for CASNSGYNSPLHF.

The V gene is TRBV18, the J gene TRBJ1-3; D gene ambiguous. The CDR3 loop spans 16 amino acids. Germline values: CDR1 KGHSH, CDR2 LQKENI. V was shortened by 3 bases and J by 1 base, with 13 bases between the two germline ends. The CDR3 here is CASSPTRTQSGNTIYF. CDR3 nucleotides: TGTGCCAGCTCACCTACCAGAACACAGTCTGGAAACACCATATATTTT.

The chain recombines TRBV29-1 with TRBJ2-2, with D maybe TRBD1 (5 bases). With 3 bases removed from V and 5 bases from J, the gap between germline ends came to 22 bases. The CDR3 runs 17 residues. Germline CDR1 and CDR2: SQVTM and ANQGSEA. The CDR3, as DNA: TGCAGCGTTGATGTGAGTGTTGCCAGGGATGTTACCGGGGAGCTGTTTTTT. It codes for CSVDVSVARDVTGELFF.

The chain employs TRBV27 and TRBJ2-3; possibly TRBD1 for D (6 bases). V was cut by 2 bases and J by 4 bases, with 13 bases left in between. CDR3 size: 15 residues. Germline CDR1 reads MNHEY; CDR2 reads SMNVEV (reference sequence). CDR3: CASSLQQGLADTQYF. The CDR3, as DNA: TGTGCCAGCAGTTTACAACAGGGCCTCGCAGATACGCAGTATTTT.

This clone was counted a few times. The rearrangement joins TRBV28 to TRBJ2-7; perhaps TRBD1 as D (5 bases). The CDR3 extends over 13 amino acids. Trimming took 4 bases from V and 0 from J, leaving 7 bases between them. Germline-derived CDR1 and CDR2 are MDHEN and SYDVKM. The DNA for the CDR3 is TGTGCCAGCAGTTCTGACAGCTCCTACGAGCAGTACTTC. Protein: CASSSDSSYEQYF.

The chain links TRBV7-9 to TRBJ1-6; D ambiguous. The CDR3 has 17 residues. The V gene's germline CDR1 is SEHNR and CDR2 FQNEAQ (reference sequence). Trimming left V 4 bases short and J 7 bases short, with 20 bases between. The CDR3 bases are TGTGCCAGCAGCTCCCGTACCCCCGAGCAGGAAAATTCACCCCTCCACTTT. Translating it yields CASSSRTPEQENSPLHF. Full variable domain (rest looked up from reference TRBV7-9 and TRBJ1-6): DTGVSQNPRHKITKRGQNVTFRCDPISEHNRLYWYRQTLGQGPEFLTYFQNEAQLEKSRLLSDRFSAERPKGSFSTLEIQRTEQGDSAMYLCASSSRTPEQENSPLHFGNGTRLTVT.

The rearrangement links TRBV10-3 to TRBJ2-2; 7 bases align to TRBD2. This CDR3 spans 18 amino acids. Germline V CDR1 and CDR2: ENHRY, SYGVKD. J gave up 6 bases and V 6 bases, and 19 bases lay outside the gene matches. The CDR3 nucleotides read TGTGCCATCAGATCTGATGTAAAAGCGGGAAGGACGTCCGGGGAGCTGTTTTTT. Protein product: CAIRSDVKAGRTSGELFF.

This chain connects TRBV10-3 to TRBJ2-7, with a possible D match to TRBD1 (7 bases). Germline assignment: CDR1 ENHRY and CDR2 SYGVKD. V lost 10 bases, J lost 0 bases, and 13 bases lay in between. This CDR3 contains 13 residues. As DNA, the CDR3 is TGTGCCACCGGGGGACAGAGCTCCTACGAGCAGTACTTC. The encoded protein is CATGGQSSYEQYF.

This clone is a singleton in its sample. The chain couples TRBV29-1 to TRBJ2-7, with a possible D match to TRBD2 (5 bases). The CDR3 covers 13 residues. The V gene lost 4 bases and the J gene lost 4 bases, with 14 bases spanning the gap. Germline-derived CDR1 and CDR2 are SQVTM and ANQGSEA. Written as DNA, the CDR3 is TGCAGCGTTGGGGGAGATGTTCTTTACGAGCAGTACTTC. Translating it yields CSVGGDVLYEQYF.

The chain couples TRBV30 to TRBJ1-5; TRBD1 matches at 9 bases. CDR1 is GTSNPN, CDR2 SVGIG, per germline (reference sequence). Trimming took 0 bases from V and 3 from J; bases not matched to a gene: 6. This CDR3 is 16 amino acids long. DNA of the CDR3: TGTGCCTGGAGTGTGGCCCGGGACAGGGTCAATCAGCCCCAGCATTTT. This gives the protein CAWSVARDRVNQPQHF.

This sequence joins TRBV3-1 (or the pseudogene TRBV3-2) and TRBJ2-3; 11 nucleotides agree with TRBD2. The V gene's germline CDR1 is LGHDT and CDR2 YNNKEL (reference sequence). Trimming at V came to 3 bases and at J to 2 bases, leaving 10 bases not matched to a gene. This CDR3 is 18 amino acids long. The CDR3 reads CASSHLGTSGQPTDTQYF. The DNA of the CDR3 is TGTGCCAGCAGCCACCTCGGGACTAGCGGACAACCCACAGATACGCAGTATTTT.

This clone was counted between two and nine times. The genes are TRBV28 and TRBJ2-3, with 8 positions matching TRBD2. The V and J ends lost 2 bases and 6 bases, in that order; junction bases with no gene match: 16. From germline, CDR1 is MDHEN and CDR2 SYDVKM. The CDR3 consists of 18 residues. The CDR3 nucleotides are TGTGCCAGCAGTTTAGCCTCCCTTGGACGGGAGGGTGCTGATACGCAGTATTTT. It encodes CASSLASLGREGADTQYF.

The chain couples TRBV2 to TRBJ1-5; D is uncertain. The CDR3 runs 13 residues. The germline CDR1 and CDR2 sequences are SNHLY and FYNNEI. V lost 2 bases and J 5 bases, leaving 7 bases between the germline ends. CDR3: CASSEFEDQPQHF. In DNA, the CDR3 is TGTGCCAGCAGTGAATTCGAGGATCAGCCCCAGCATTTT.

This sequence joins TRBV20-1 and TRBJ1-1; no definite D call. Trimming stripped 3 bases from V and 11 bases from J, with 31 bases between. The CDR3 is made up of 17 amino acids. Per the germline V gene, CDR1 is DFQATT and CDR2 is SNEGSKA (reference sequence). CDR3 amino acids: CSASIVRDLGGNVEAFF. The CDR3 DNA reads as TGCAGTGCTAGTATTGTGAGGGATCTGGGTGGGAATGTAGAGGCTTTCTTT.

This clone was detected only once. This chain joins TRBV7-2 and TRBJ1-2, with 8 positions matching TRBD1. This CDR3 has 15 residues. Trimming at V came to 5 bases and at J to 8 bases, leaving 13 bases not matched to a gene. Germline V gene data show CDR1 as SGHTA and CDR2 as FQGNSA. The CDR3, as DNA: TGTGCCAGCAGCGACGGGTCCCCAGGGGGCCGGGGCTACACCTTC. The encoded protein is CASSDGSPGGRGYTF.

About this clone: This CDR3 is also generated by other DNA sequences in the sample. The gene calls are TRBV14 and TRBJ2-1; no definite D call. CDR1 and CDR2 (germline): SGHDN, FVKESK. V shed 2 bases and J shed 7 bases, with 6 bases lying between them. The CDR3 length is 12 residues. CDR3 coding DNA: TGTGCCAGCAGCCAAACCCGGAATGAGCAGTTCTTC. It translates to CASSQTRNEQFF.

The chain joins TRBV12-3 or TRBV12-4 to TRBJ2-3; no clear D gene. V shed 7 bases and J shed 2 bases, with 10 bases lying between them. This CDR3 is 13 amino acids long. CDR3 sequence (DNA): TGTGCCAGCACCGTGACAATCACAGATACGCAGTATTTT. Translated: CASTVTITDTQYF.

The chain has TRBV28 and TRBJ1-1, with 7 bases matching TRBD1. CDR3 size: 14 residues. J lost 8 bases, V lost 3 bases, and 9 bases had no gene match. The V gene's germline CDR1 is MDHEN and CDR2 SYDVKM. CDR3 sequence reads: CASSLIRQGYEAFF. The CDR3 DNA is TGTGCCAGCAGTTTGATAAGACAGGGCTACGAAGCTTTCTTT.

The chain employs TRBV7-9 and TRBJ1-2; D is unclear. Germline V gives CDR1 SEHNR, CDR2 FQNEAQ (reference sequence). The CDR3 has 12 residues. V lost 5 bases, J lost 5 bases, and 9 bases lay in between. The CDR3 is CASSLREYGYTF. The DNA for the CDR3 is TGTGCCAGCAGCCTGAGAGAGTATGGCTACACCTTC.

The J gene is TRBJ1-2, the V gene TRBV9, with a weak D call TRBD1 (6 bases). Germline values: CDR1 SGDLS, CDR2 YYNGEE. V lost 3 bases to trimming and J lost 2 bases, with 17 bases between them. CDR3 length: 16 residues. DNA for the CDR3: TGTGCCAGCAGCGCTGGCCTAGACAGGCAAAACTATGGCTACACCTTC. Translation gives CASSAGLDRQNYGYTF.

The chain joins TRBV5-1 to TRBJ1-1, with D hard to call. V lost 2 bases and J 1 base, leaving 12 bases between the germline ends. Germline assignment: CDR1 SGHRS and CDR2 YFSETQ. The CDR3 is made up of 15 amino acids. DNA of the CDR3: TGCGCCAGCAGCTTACGCCAGGCGAAGAACACTGAAGCTTTCTTT. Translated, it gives CASSLRQAKNTEAFF. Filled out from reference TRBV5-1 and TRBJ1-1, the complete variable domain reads KAGVTQTPRYLIKTRGQQVTLSCSPISGHRSVSWYQQTPGQGLQFLFEYFSETQRNKGNFPGRFSGRQFSNSRSEMNVSTLELGDSALYLCASSLRQAKNTEAFFGQGTRLTVV.

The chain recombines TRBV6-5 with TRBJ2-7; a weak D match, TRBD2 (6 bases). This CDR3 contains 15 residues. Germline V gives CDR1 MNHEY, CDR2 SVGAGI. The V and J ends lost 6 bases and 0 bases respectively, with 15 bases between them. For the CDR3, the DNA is TGTGCCAGCAGGAGAGGGGTCGGGGGCTCCTACGAGCAGTACTTC. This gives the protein CASRRGVGGSYEQYF.

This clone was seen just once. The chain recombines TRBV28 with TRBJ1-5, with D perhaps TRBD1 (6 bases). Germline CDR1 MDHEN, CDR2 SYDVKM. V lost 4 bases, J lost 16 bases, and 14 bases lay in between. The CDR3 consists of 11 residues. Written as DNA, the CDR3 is TGTGCCAGCAGTTACAGGGACATAAGACATTTT. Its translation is CASSYRDIRHF.

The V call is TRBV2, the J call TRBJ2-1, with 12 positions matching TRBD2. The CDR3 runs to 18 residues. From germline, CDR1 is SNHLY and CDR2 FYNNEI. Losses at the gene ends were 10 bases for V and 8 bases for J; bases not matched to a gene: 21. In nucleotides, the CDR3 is TGTGCCACTAATAACCCACTCAGGACTAGCGGGACCACTTATGAGCAGTTCTTC. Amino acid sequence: CATNNPLRTSGTTYEQFF.

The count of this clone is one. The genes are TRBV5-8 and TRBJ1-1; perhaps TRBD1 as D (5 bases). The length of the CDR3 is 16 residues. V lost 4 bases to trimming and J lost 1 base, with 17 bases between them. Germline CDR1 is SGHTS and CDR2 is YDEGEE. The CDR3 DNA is TGTGCCAGCAGCCCTAGGAGGGGCGATTGGAACACTGAAGCTTTCTTT. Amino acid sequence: CASSPRRGDWNTEAFF.

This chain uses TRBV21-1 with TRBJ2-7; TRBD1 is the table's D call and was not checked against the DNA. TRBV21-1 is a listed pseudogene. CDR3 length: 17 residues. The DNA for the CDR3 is TGTGCCAGCAGCAACCCTCGGTCCCGGACAGGGATGAGGGAGCAGTACTTC. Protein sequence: CASSNPRSRTGMREQYF.

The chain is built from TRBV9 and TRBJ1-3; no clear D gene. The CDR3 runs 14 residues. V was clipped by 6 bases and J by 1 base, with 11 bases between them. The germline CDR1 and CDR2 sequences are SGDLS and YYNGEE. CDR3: CASNPGTSGNTIYF. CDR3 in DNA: TGTGCCAGCAACCCAGGTACTTCTGGAAACACCATATATTTT.

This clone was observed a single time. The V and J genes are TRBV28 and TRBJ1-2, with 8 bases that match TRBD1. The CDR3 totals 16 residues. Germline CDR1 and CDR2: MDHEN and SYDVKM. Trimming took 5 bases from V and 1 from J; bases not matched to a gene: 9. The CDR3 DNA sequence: TGTGCCAGCAGTAAAGAACAGGGGGGTTTTAACTATGGCTACACCTTC. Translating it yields CASSKEQGGFNYGYTF.

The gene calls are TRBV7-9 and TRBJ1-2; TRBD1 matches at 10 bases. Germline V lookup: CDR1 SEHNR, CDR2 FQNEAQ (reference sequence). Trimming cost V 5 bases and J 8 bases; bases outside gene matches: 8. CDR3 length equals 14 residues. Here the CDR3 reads CASSPPGQGRGYTF. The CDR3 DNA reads TGTGCCAGCAGCCCTCCGGGACAGGGGAGAGGCTACACCTTC.